This TCR beta chain came from a study of T cells after yellow fever vaccination. Study information: The fractions with low cell numbers were processed using SMART-Seq v4 Ultra Low Input.

As concerns this clonotype: What it binds is not known.

Study outcomes and limitations: Clonotypes found in both CD4 and CD8 compartments made up a small share. Subsequent to the booster, the majority of primary-vaccination clones reappeared (around 95% CD4, approximately 85% CD8).

Germline assignment: CDR1 DFQATT and CDR2 SNEGSKA (reference sequence). This CDR3 spans 11 amino acids. V was shortened by 5 bases and J by 10 bases, with 9 bases between the two germline ends. 5'RACE template switching generated TCR cDNA, adding a universal primer site and UMIs. MiXCR, run by TCRdb on the 5' RACE reads, gives a single entry per CDR3 protein. The table records around 310,000 distinct CDR3 sequences, more than 3% of them present only once. V is TRBV20-1 and J is TRBJ1-6, with D unclear. The sequences come from PBMCs, collected on the day of the yellow fever booster vaccination. The TCR sequence derives from a man aged 18 to 29 who received the YFV17D yellow fever vaccine. CDR3 coding DNA: TGCAGTGCTGGCTTAAGATCACCCCTCCACTTT. Translated: CSAGLRSPLHF.